This passage covers 3 T cell receptor beta chains from one sample sequenced in a study of T cell repertoires in cytomegalovirus infection. One entry per CDR3 protein results from TCRdb running MiXCR on the reads. The sample holds some 310,000 distinct CDR3 sequences, 20% to 25% seen once. The antigens for these receptors are not known. Sequenced here: cultured PBMCs, sampled from culture after CMV antigen stimulation. The receptors were gathered from a human donor in good health (CMV status not recorded). Some clones in this sample may be carry-over from other donors' samples.

Only a few counts were recorded for this clonotype. V gene TRBV5-1 combines with J gene TRBJ2-3, with TRBD2 identical over 12 bases. Trimming at V came to 0 bases and at J to 4 bases, leaving 6 bases not matched to a gene. The germline V gene encodes CDR1 SGHRS and CDR2 YFSETQ. This CDR3 is 17 amino acids long. CDR3 coding DNA: TGCGCCAGCAGCTTGGGACTAGCGGGAGTTGGGGCAGATACGCAGTATTTT. It encodes CASSLGLAGVGADTQYF.

This clonotype was counted many times. J is TRBJ2-7 and V is TRBV11-2, with a tentative D call TRBD1 (6 bases). In germline, CDR1 is SGHAT, CDR2 FQNNGV. V was trimmed by 5 bases and J by 3 bases, leaving 14 bases between them. This CDR3 comprises 14 residues. CDR3 amino acids: CASSPRDTYYEQYV. CDR3 bases: TGTGCCAGCAGCCCCCGGGACACCTACTACGAGCAGTACGTC.

This clonotype occurred many times. The chain employs TRBV6-2 or TRBV6-3 and TRBJ2-1; D gene ambiguous. Germline CDR1 is MNHEY and CDR2 is SVGEGT. Trimming removed 5 bases from V and 10 bases from J, with 18 bases in between. The CDR3 extends over 14 amino acids. CDR3 in DNA: TGTGCCAGCAGTCCAGTGTATAATGCGTACGAGCAGTTCTTC. Translation: CASSPVYNAYEQFF.